This TCR beta chain appears in the sequencing data of a study of blood T cell repertoires in COVID-19. Assay: immunoSEQ multiplex PCR; the TCRdb copy retains only in-frame clones and omits some. The sample contains 50,000 or so clones, around 84% of which appear only once. Germline V CDR1 and CDR2: SEHNR, FQNEAQ (reference sequence). This CDR3 spans 19 amino acids. Trimming took off 3 bases at V and 0 bases at J, with 21 bases between the two ends. This receptor was taken from a man aged 50 to 59 with acute or convalescent COVID-19. This chain connects TRBV7-9 to TRBJ1-3; D is possibly TRBD1 (5 bases). The sample consisted of peripheral blood. The CDR3 bases are TGTGCCAGCAGCTTTCTTCAGGGTCTGAACCACCACTCTGGAAACACCATATATTTT. Its translation: CASSFLQGLNHHSGNTIYF.